The source of this TCR beta chain is a study of cytomegalovirus exposure and HLA in healthy donors. Study observations and caveats: Relative to equally common others, HLA-associated TCR beta chains showed greater clonal expansion in a later analysis. A link between a missense DCLRE1C variant and TCR beta V- and J-gene trimming emerged from a later analysis.

With 60 Vbeta and 13 Jbeta primers, the PCR was carried out. Here immunoSEQ multiplex PCR was the method, and the copy in TCRdb shows in-frame clones only, minus some. Of roughly 150,000 clones in the sample, over 60% were seen once. About this clone: As yet, its antigen is unknown.

CDR3 length equals 15 residues. Germline V CDR1 and CDR2: MNHNY, SVGAGI (reference sequence). Unmatched junction bases numbered 10, after V lost 5 bases and J lost 9 bases. This sequence was found in a male donor in good health and CMV-seronegative. The chain carries TRBV6-6 and TRBJ1-6; TRBD1 matches 7 bases. Sequencing was done on a sample of PBMCs. The DNA of the CDR3 is TGTGCCAGCAGTATCGACGACAGGGCGGGTTCACCCCTCCACTTT. Protein: CASSIDDRAGSPLHF.